The sample holds many counts of the clone carrying this T cell receptor (beta chain). Amplified TCR beta CDR3 regions came from RNA transcripts. Researchers ran a first-round RT-PCR on the TCR CDR3 using the HTBI primer set. TCRdb recomputed calls from the multiplex PCR reads with MiXCR, one row per CDR3 protein. The sample consists of around 600,000 distinct CDR3 sequences, approximately 15% of them appearing once. The CDR3 is 17 residues long. Trimming at V came to 7 bases and at J to 3 bases, leaving 15 bases not matched to a gene. Germline V lookup: CDR1 LNHDA, CDR2 SQIVND (reference sequence). This sample was taken from a study of T cells in Graves' hyperthyroidism and ophthalmopathy.

The genes are TRBV19 and TRBJ1-1; TRBD1 matches 9 bases. The clonotype was recovered from a woman between 18 and 30 years old with Graves' ophthalmopathy. Sample: blood. DNA of the CDR3: TGTGCCAGTACTCCGATTGGAGGGACAGGGAGGGACACTGAAGCTTTCTTT. Amino acid sequence: CASTPIGGTGRDTEAFF.